These T cell receptor beta chains were read from a single sample in a study of identical twins. In TCRdb, the 5' RACE reads were re-called with MiXCR into one record per CDR3 protein. The sample contains approximately 190,000 distinct CDR3 sequences, about 16% of which appear only once. These data are also associated with another study on T cells expressing NK-cell markers.

Specimen: CD8+ T cells sorted from blood. These receptors came from a woman in her late teens or twenties in good health. CDR3s include the opening cysteine and the closing phenylalanine or tryptophan. The D gene is left open where the match is weak. Clone sizes are given selectively: once, few, many, or a class where the clone is expanded.

D: -
size: many
J: TRBJ1-1
V: TRBV12-3/TRBV12-4
length: 14
CDR3: CASTSGTLNTEAFF
DNA: TGTGCCAGCACGTCCGGGACACTAAACACTGAAGCTTTCTTT

D: TRBD2
size: few
J: TRBJ2-1
V: TRBV15
length: 16
CDR3: CATSRGTSGSYNEQFF
DNA: TGTGCCACCAGCAGAGGAACTAGCGGCTCCTACAATGAGCAGTTCTTC

D: -
size: few
J: TRBJ2-3
V: TRBV18
length: 13
CDR3: CASSPLGTDTQYF
DNA: TGTGCCAGCTCACCACTGGGGACAGATACGCAGTATTTT

D: TRBD2
size: few
J: TRBJ2-3
V: TRBV7-8
length: 17
CDR3: CASSWASGSLITDTQYF
DNA: TGTGCCAGCAGCTGGGCTAGCGGGAGTCTGATCACAGATACGCAGTATTTT

D: TRBD1
size: -
J: TRBJ1-5
V: TRBV29-1
length: 12
CDR3: CSVRTGDQPQHF
DNA: TGCAGCGTTCGAACAGGGGATCAGCCCCAGCATTTT

D: TRBD2
size: -
J: TRBJ2-1
V: TRBV3-1
length: 16
CDR3: CASSHKLAVINNEQFF
DNA: TGTGCCAGCAGCCATAAACTAGCGGTAATTAACAATGAGCAGTTCTTC

D: -
size: few
J: TRBJ1-5
V: TRBV7-9
length: 14
CDR3: CASSRQGLNQPQHF
DNA: TGTGCCAGCAGCCGCCAGGGCCTCAATCAGCCCCAGCATTTT

D: TRBD1
size: -
J: TRBJ2-1
V: TRBV9
length: 15
CDR3: CASSTRTGAYNEQFF
DNA: TGTGCCAGCAGCACCCGGACAGGTGCCTACAATGAGCAGTTCTTC

D: TRBD2
size: -
J: TRBJ2-1
V: TRBV29-1
length: 14
CDR3: CSVFGTSGIGEQFF
DNA: TGCAGCGTTTTCGGGACTAGCGGGATCGGTGAGCAGTTCTTC

D: -
size: few
J: TRBJ1-2
V: TRBV12-3/TRBV12-4
length: 12
CDR3: CASSFVPTGYTF
DNA: TGTGCCAGCAGTTTCGTACCCACAGGCTACACCTTC

D: -
size: few
J: TRBJ2-5
V: TRBV7-7
length: 14
CDR3: CASSPRGLQETQYF
DNA: TGTGCCAGCAGCCCCAGGGGACTCCAAGAGACCCAGTACTTC

D: -
size: -
J: TRBJ1-1
V: TRBV29-1
length: 11
CDR3: CSVEGRFEAFF
DNA: TGCAGCGTTGAAGGACGGTTCGAAGCTTTCTTT

D: -
size: few
J: TRBJ1-1
V: TRBV6-2/TRBV6-3
length: 16
CDR3: CASSWVQRGSDTEAFF
DNA: TGTGCCAGCAGTTGGGTTCAAAGGGGATCTGACACTGAAGCTTTCTTT

D: -
size: few
J: TRBJ1-3
V: TRBV12-3/TRBV12-4
length: 15
CDR3: CASSFVRTSGNTIYF
DNA: TGTGCCAGCAGTTTCGTCAGGACCTCTGGAAACACCATATATTTT

D: -
size: many
J: TRBJ2-1
V: TRBV12-3/TRBV12-4
length: 13
CDR3: CASSASESNEQFF
DNA: TGTGCCAGCAGCGCTAGCGAGTCTAATGAGCAGTTCTTC